This TCR beta chain was recovered during a study of T cell responses to AZD1222 COVID-19 vaccine (dated by TCRdb to the early 2020s). With regard to the full study: TCR sequencing covered more than 230 trial participants: about 210 given two doses of AZD1222 and about 26 given two doses of MenACWY control vaccine. Trial participants were enrolled into age subgroups of 18-55, 56-69 and 70-plus years, which contained around 150, 28 and 57 TCR-sequenced participants, respectively. General findings and caveats noted by the study authors: In the small 56-69-year group, the increase in depth fell short of significance, most likely because of low power. The vaccine-associated CD4 TCRs covered the entire spike protein, and the dominant responses fell in regions 160-218 and 743-854. A significant rise in spike-specific TCR breadth and depth was observed after two AZD1222 doses relative to day 0 and relative to MenACWY recipients. Most participants were white British and females outnumbered males, and the authors suggested that clonal diversity may have been underestimated. Conclusions about previously exposed vaccinees were limited because only six or seven AZD1222 recipients were SARS-CoV-2 seropositive at baseline. Because no day 14 peak-response samples were available, the repertoires could be characterized only after the peak T cell response. Reportedly, close to half of the unique spike-specific TCRs recognized epitopes lying outside the regions that are mutated in the B.1.351 and B.1.1.7 variants.

The time point label corresponds to: about 28 days (+/-7) after the second vaccine dose. AZD1222 recipients with second doses at about 4 weeks or about 12 weeks were pooled, because spike-specific TCR depth and breadth did not differ between schedules. Vaccinee samples were obtained from the UK trials COV001 and COV002, which included a single-blind randomized controlled phase 2/3 trial of AZD1222 (ChAdOx1 nCoV-19) in healthy adults. For TCRbeta chain sequencing, PBMC samples from trial participants were taken at day 0 and at day 28 after the second dose. Note on this clone: The target of this receptor is not known. There are no base qualities to consult, and no much larger clone falls within one base.

At the junction V is shortened by 0 bases and J by 2 bases, with 9 bases in between. CDR1 MNHNY and CDR2 SVGAGI were looked up in the germline V gene (reference sequence). Its CDR3 holds 15 amino acids, cysteine through phenylalanine. The entry retains the CDR3 DNA only, 45 bases that are in frame from base 1. The CDR3 regions of human TCRbeta chains were analyzed by immunosequencing. For the original study's pipeline: Repertoire TCRs were matched against a reference library of SARS-CoV-2-specific TCRs generated with the MIRA antigen-specificity platform. Breadth was defined as the fraction of unique TCRs that were SARS-CoV-2-associated. Depth was defined as the fraction of total T cells that were SARS-CoV-2-associated. Each spike-specific TCR was assigned to its reactive spike region and to a CD4 or CD8 class using the MIRA data. Log10-transformed breadth and depth values were compared by one-way ANOVA with Sidak's multiple comparisons tests. TCRdb limited this immuneACCESS table to in-frame rearrangements with V and J called. A share of clones is missing; checked studies link under half to unresolved V genes, and the rest is unexplained. The DNA gave D and trimming, while V, J and clone size come from that table. The sample table contains 150,000 to 180,000 clones; only one count was recorded for more than 90% of them. 1.5% of the sample is held by the ten biggest clonotypes.

Sequencing used peripheral blood, obtained 28 days after the second AZD1222 dose. This TCR came from an adult who received the AZD1222 COVID-19 vaccine. The chain was built from TRBV6-6 and TRBJ2-3; confidence is insufficient to name the D gene. The CDR3 reads CASSYSISSTDTQYF. The sequenced DNA is TGTGCCAGCAGTTACTCGATCAGCTCCACAGATACGCAGTATTTT.